A single TCR beta chain is shown here with its context. Its matching antigen is unknown. The entry originates in a study of vaccination effects on CD4 cells after COVID-19. For the study at large: The cohort was immunized with two doses of either the BNT162b2 or mRNA-1273 vaccine. Study-level results: The study found marked clonal contraction of infection- and vaccine-induced clones late after vaccination.

The data were produced by immunoSEQ multiplex PCR, yet TCRdb's version contains in-frame clones alone and is incomplete. Here the sample spans under 65,000 clones, around 86% being singletons. The V segment lost 2 bases and the J segment 3 bases; nucleotides outside the gene matches: 5. CDR3 length equals 18 residues. Germline V gene data show CDR1 as MNHEY and CDR2 as SVGEGT. Ahead of sequencing, the ViraFEST assay grew antigen-specific CD4+ T cells using viral peptide pools. An approximately 10-day culture period preceded the isolation of CD4+ T cells. All vaccine recipients tested negative for nucleocapsid antibodies and had never contracted SARS-CoV-2 infection. Wells containing a few million PBMC each were cultured with roughly 10 IU/ml IL-2 and approximately 9.6 ug/ml peptides.

The sequence derives from a human donor who received a COVID-19 vaccine. The starting material was CD4+ T cells from PBMCs cultured with HCoV-229E spike peptides, obtained before COVID-19 vaccination. V gene TRBV6-2 or TRBV6-3 combines with J gene TRBJ2-2; TRBD2 matches at 14 bases. The chain's CDR3 is CASSYRTSGGLDTGELFF. The CDR3 coding sequence is TGTGCCAGCAGTTACAGGACTAGCGGGGGGCTGGACACCGGGGAGCTGTTTTTT.